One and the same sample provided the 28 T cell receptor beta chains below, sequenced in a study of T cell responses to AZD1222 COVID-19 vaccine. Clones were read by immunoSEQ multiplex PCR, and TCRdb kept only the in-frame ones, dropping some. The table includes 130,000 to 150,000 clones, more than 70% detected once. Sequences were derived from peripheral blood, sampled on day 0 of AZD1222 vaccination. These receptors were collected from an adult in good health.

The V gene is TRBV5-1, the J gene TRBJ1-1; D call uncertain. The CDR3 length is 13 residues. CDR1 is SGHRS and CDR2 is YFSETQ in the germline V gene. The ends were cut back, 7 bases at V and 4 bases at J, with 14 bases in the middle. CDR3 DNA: TGCGCCAGCGGTCCAGGACGTACCACTGAAGCTTTCTTT. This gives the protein CASGPGRTTEAFF.

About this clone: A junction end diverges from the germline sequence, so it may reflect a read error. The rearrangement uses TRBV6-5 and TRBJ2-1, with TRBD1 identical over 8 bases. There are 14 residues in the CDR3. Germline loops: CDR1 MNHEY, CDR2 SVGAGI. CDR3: CASSDSYRGIGWFF. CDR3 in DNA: TGTGCCAGCAGTGACTCATACAGGGGGATTGGCTGGTTCTTC.

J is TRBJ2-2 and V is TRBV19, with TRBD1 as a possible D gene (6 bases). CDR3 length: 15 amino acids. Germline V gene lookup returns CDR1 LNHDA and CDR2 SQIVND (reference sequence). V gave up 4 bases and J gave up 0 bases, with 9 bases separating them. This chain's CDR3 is CASSTGTPNTGELFF. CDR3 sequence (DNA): TGTGCCAGTAGTACAGGGACACCGAACACCGGGGAGCTGTTTTTT.

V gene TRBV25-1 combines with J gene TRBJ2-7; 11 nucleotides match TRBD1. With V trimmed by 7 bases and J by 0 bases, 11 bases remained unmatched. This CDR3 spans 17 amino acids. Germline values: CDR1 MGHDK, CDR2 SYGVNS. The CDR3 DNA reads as TGTGCCAGCATCCCCTCGGGTGGGACAGGGGGCTCCTACGAGCAGTACTTC. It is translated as CASIPSGGTGGSYEQYF.

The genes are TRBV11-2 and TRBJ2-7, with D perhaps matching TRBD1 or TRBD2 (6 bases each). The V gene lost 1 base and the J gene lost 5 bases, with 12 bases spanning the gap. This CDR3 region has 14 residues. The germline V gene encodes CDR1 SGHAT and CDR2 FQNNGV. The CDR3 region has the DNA TGTGCCAGCAGCTTAGGGCAGGGGAGGAACGAGCAGTACTTC. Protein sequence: CASSLGQGRNEQYF.

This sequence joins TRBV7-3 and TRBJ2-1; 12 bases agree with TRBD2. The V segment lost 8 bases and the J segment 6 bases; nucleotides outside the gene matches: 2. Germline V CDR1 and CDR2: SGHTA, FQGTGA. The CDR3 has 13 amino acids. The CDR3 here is CASRTSGVNEQFF. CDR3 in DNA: TGTGCCAGCCGGACTAGCGGGGTCAATGAGCAGTTCTTC. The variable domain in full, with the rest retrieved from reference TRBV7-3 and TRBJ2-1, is GAGVSQTPSNKVTEKGKYVELRCDPISGHTALYWYRQSLGQGPEFLIYFQGTGAADDSGLPNDRFFAVRPEGSVSTLKIQRTERGDSAVYLCASRTSGVNEQFFGPGTRLTVL.

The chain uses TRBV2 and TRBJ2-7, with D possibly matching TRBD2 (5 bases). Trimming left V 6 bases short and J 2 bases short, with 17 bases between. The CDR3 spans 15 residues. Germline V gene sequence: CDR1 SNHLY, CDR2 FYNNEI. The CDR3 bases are TGTGCCAGCAGGGACCTAGTGGGGAGCCCCTACGAGCAGTACTTC. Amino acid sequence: CASRDLVGSPYEQYF.

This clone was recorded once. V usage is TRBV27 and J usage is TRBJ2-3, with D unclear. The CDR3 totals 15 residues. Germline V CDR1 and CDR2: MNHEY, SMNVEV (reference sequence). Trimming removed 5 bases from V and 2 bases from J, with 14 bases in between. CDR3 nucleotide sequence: TGTGCCAGCAGTCCAATAACAACCCCCACAGATACGCAGTATTTT. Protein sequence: CASSPITTPTDTQYF.

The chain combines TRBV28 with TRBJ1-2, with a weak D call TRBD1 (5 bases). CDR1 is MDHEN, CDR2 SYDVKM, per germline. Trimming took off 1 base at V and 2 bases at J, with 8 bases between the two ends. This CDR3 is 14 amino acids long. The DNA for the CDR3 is TGTGCCAGCAGTTTATACAGGCCCAACTATGGCTACACCTTC. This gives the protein CASSLYRPNYGYTF.

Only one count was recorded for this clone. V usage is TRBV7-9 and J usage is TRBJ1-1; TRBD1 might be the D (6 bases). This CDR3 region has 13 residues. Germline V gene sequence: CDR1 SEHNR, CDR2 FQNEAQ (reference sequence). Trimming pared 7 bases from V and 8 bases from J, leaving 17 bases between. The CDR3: CASTPIGQNEAFF. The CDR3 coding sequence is TGTGCCAGCACACCGATCGGACAGAACGAAGCTTTCTTT.

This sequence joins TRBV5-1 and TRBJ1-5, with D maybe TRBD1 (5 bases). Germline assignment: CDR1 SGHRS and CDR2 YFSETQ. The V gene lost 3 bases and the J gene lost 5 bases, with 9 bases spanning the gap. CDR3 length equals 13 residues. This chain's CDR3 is CASSWGDHQPQHF. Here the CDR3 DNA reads TGCGCCAGCAGCTGGGGGGACCATCAGCCCCAGCATTTT.

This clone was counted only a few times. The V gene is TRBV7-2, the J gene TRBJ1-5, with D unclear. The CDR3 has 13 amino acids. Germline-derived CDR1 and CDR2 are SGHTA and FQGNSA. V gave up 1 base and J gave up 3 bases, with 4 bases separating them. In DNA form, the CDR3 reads TGTGCCAGCAGCTTAGGGACCAATCAGCCCCAGCATTTT. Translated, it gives CASSLGTNQPQHF.

The CDR3 coding sequence is TGTGCCAGCAGTCGACAGGGGTGGTATGGCTACACCTTC. Protein sequence: CASSRQGWYGYTF. This chain joins TRBV12-3 or TRBV12-4 and TRBJ1-2; 8 nucleotides line up with TRBD1. CDR3 length: 13 amino acids. V was clipped by 5 bases and J by 5 bases; unmatched bases: 4.

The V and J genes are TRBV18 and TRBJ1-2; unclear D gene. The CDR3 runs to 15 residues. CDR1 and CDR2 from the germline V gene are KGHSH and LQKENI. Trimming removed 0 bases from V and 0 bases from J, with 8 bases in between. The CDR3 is CASSPPIHSNYGYTF. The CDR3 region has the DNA TGTGCCAGCTCACCACCAATCCATTCTAACTATGGCTACACCTTC.

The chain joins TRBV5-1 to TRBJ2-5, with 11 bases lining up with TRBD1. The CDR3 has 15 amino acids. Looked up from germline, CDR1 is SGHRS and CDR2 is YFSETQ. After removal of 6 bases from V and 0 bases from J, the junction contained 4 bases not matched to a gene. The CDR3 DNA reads TGCGCCAGCACCGGGACAGGGGGGTACCAAGAGACCCAGTACTTC. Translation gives CASTGTGGYQETQYF.

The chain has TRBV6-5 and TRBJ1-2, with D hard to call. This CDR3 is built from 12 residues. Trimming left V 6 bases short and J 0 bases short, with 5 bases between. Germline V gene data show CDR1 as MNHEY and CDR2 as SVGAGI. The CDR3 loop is CASSLSNYGYTF. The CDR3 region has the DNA TGTGCCAGCAGCCTGTCTAACTATGGCTACACCTTC.

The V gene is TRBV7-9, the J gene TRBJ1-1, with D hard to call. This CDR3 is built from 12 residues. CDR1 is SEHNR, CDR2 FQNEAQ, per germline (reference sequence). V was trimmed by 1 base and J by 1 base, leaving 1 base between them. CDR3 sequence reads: CASSLENTEAFF. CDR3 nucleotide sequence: TGTGCCAGCAGCTTAGAGAACACTGAAGCTTTCTTT.

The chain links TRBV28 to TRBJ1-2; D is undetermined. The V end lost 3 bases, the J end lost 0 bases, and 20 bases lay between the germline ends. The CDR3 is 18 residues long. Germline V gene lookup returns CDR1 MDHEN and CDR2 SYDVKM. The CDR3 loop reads CASSLRYLVRSSNYGYTF. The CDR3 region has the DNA TGTGCCAGCAGTTTGCGGTACCTCGTTCGGTCCTCTAACTATGGCTACACCTTC.

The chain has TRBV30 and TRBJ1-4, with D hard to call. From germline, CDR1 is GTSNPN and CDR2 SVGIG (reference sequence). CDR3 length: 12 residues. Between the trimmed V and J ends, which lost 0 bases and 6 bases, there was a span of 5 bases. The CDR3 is CAWSVRYEKLFF. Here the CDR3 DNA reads TGTGCCTGGAGTGTACGTTATGAAAAACTGTTTTTT.

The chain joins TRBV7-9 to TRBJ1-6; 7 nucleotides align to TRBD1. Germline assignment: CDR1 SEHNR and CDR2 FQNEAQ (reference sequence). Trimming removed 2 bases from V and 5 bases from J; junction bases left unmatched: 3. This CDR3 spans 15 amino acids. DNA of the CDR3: TGTGCCAGCAGCTTACGTCAGGGGGATAATTCACCCCTCCACTTT. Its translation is CASSLRQGDNSPLHF.

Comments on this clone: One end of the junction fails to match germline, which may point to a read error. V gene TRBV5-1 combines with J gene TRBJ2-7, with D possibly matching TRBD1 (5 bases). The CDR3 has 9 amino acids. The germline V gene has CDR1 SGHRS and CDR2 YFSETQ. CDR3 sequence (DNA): TGCGCCAGCAGGTTCACAGGTGGCTTC. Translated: CASRFTGGF.

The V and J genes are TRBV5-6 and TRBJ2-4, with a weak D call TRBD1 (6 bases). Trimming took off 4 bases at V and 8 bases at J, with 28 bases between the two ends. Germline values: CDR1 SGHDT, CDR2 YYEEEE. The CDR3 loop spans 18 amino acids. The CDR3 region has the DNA TGTGCCAGCAGCGCCCCTGGGGCCAGGGGCCTATTTGAGGACATTCAGTACTTC. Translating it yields CASSAPGARGLFEDIQYF.

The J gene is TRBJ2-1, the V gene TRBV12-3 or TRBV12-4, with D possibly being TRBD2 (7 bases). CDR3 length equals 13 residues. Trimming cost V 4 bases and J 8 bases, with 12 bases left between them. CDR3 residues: CASSWGEGDEQFF. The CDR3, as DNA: TGTGCCAGCAGTTGGGGGGAGGGGGATGAGCAGTTCTTC.

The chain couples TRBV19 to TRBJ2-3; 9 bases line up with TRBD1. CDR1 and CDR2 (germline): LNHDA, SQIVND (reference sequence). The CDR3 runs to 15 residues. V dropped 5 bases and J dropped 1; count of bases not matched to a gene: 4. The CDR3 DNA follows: TGTGCCAGTAGTTTACAGGGGGCACGCACAGATACGCAGTATTTT. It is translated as CASSLQGARTDTQYF.

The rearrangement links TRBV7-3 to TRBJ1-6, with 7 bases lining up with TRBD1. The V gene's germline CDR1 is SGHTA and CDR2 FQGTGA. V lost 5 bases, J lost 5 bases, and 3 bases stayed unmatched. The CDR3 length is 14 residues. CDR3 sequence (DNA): TGTGCCAGCAGCGTAGGGACAGATAATTCACCCCTCCACTTT. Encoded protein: CASSVGTDNSPLHF.

CDR3 sequence: CASTLPPGNEQYF. Here the CDR3 DNA reads TGTGCCAGCACCCTCCCGCCGGGTAACGAGCAGTACTTC. The J gene is TRBJ2-7, the V gene TRBV5-8, with no clear D. Trimming left V 6 bases short and J 5 bases short, with 15 bases between. CDR3 length equals 13 residues. CDR1 is SGHTS and CDR2 is YDEGEE in the germline V gene. The complete variable domain, with remaining parts taken from reference TRBV5-8 and TRBJ2-7, reads EAGVTQSPTHLIKTRGQQATLRCSPISGHTSVYWYQQALGLGLQFLLWYDEGEERNRGNFPPRFSGRQFPNYSSELNVNALELEDSALYLCASTLPPGNEQYFGPGTRLTVT.

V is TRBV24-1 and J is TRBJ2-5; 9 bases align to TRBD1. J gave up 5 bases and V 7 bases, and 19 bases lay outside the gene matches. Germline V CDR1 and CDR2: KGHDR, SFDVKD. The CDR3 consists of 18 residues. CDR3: CATSRTGAEYVGWETQYF. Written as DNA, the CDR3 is TGTGCCACCAGCCGGACAGGGGCGGAATATGTGGGCTGGGAGACCCAGTACTTC.

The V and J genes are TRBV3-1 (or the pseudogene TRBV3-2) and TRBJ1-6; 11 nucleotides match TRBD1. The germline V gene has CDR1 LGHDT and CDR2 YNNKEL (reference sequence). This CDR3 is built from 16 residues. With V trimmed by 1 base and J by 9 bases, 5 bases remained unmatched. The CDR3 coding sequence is TGTGCCAGCAGCCAAGGGACAGGGGGCGCAGGTTCACCCCTCCACTTT. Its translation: CASSQGTGGAGSPLHF.